This TCR beta chain was obtained from a study of PD-1 blockade in classical Hodgkin lymphoma. On the study more broadly: Patients were dosed intravenously with nivolumab at 3 mg/kg every 2 weeks.

All patients relapsed after autologous stem cell transplantation, and brentuximab vedotin exposure varied. General study findings and limits: Initiation of nivolumab under 1 year after ASCT led to exclusion of patients.

As concerns this clone: The antigen is not known.

Only in-frame clones appear in the TCRdb table, and some are missing; sequencing was by immunoSEQ multiplex PCR. There are 130,000 to 150,000 clones in the sample; around 84% occur only once, and over 7.5% lies in the top ten. The germline gives CDR1 SGHKS, CDR2 YYEKEE (reference sequence). With 0 bases removed from V and 3 bases from J, the gap between germline ends came to 10 bases. The CDR3 is 14 residues long. The sequencing used peripheral blood mononuclear cells (PBMCs), collected before the second cycle of nivolumab. V is TRBV5-5 and J is TRBJ2-7; D remains ambiguous. This sequence was found in a human donor with classical Hodgkin lymphoma. The chain's CDR3 is CASSLDRTYYEQYF. The CDR3 DNA reads TGTGCCAGCAGCTTGGACAGAACCTACTACGAGCAGTACTTC.